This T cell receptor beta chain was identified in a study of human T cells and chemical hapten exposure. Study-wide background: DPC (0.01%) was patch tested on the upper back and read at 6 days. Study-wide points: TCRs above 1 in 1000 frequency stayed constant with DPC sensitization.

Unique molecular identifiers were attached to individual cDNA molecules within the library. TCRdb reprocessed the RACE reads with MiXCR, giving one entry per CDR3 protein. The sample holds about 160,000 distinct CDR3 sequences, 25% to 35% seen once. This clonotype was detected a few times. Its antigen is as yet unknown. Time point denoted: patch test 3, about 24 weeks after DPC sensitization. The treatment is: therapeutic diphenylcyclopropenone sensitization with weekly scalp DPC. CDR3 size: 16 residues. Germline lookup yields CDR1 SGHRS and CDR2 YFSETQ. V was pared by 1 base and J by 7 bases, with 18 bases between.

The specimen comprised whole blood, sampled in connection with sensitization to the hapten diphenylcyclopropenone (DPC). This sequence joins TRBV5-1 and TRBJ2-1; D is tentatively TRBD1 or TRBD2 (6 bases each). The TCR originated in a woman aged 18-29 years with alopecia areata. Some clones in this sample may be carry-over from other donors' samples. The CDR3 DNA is TGCGCCAGCAGCTTGCCGAGGACAGCGGGTAGAAATGAGCAGTTCTTC. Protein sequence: CASSLPRTAGRNEQFF.